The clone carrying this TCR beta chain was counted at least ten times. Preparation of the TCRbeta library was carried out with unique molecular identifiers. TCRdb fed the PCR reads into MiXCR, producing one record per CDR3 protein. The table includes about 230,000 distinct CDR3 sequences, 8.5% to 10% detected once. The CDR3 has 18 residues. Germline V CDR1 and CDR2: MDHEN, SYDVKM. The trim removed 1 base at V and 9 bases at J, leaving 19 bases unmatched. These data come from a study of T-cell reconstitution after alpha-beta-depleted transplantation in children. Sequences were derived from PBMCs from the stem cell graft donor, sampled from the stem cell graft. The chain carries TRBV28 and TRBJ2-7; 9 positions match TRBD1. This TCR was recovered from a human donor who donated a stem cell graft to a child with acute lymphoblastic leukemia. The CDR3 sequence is CASSLSSSGTGNPIGQYF. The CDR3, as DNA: TGTGCCAGCAGTTTATCATCTAGTGGGACAGGGAACCCCATCGGGCAGTACTTC. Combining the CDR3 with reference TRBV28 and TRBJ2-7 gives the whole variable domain DVKVTQSSRYLVKRTGEKVFLECVQDMDHENMFWYRQDPGLGLRLIYFSYDVKMKEKGDIPEGYSVSREKKERFSLILESASTNQTSMYLCASSLSSSGTGNPIGQYFGPGTRLTVT.